Sequencing of this T cell receptor beta chain was carried out in a study of vaccination and CD4 T cells after COVID-19. About the study: Convalescent patients gave post-COVID blood a median about 110 days post-diagnosis, range 35 to 161. Stimulation of the cells used overlapping spike peptide pools from SARS-CoV-2 and from the common cold coronaviruses HCoV-NL63, HCoV-OC43 and HCoV-229E. Control cultures were given a CEFX pool, an HIV-1 Nef pool, or no peptide.

Remarks on this clonotype: Its antigen remains unknown.

Treatment indicated: approximately nine-day PBMC culture with coronavirus spike peptide pools or control peptides (ViraFEST assay). The ViraFEST method relied on peptide pools to expand antigen-specific T cells, followed by TCR sequencing. The CDR3 runs 15 residues. Trimming cost V 4 bases and J 4 bases; bases outside gene matches: 5. Germline values: CDR1 SGHNT, CDR2 YYREEE (reference sequence). The Oncomine TCR Beta short-read assay sequenced DNA from cultured CD4+ T cells. Using its own MiXCR run on the PCR reads, TCRdb lists one record per CDR3 protein. This table holds about 18,000 distinct CDR3 sequences, about 77% found once.

The source material was CD4+ T cells from blood, cultured in vitro, sampled after SARS-CoV-2 vaccination. The rearrangement uses TRBV5-4 and TRBJ2-3; 11 nucleotides match TRBD2. The clonotype was recovered from a human donor who received a COVID-19 vaccine. In DNA form, the CDR3 reads TGTGCCAGCAGCGATACTAGCGGGGGTGCAGATACGCAGTATTTT. Translation gives CASSDTSGGADTQYF. Together with reference TRBV5-4 and TRBJ2-3, the CDR3 gives the full variable domain: ETGVTQSPTHLIKTRGQQVTLRCSSQSGHNTVSWYQQALGQGPQFIFQYYREEENGRGNFPPRFSGLQFPNYSSELNVNALELDDSALYLCASSDTSGGADTQYFGPGTRLTVL.